This is a list of T cell receptor beta chains from one sample in a study of PD-L1 blockade in urothelial cancer. Generated by immunoSEQ multiplex PCR, the TCRdb table keeps only in-frame clones and is missing some. The table records about 130,000 clones, 84% of them present only once. Sequencing was performed on PBMCs, taken around atezolizumab (anti-PD-L1) treatment. The origin of the receptors is a man in his fifties or sixties with urothelial cancer. The CDR3 runs from the conserved cysteine through the conserved F or W. D genes are given only for firm matches. Some rows mark clone size as missing; the rest say once, few, many or name a class of expanded clone.

NA NA TRBJ2-7 TRBV7-9 CASSQSGLSSYEQYF TGTGCCAGCTCCCAAAGCGGCCTATCCTCCTACGAGCAGTACTTC
TRBD2 NA TRBJ2-3 TRBV11-2 CASSLFGGERGAGDTQYF TGTGCCAGCAGCTTATTTGGGGGAGAGCGGGGTGCCGGAGATACGCAGTATTTT
NA few TRBJ2-7 TRBV21-1 CASSKEGTGLYEQYF TGTGCCAGCAGCAAAGAAGGGACAGGACTTTACGAGCAGTACTTC
NA NA TRBJ1-2 TRBV28 CASPSPEGGYTF TGTGCCAGCCCTTCCCCCGAGGGTGGCTACACCTTC
NA NA TRBJ2-2 TRBV18 CASRPAGRIGTGELFF TGTGCCAGCAGACCGGCCGGCAGGATAGGCACCGGGGAGCTGTTTTTT
TRBD1 NA TRBJ1-6 TRBV27 CASKVVGGQASSPLHF TGTGCCAGCAAGGTCGTCGGGGGACAGGCATCTTCACCCCTCCACTTT
TRBD2 NA TRBJ2-7 TRBV6-5 CASSSLAGGPHEQYF TGTGCCAGCAGTTCCCTAGCGGGAGGGCCCCACGAGCAGTACTTC
TRBD1 NA TRBJ2-4 TRBV9 CASSPSPQGANIQYF TGTGCCAGCAGCCCTTCCCCACAGGGGGCAAACATTCAGTACTTC
NA NA TRBJ2-1 TRBV7-8 CASSSESPRVTGNEQFF TGTGCCAGCAGCTCCGAAAGCCCCAGGGTAACGGGCAATGAGCAGTTCTTC
NA NA TRBJ1-2 TRBV6-6 CASTPTASGYGYTF TGTGCCAGCACCCCGACAGCCAGTGGCTATGGCTACACCTTC
TRBD1 NA TRBJ2-1 TRBV6-1 CASRRTGSSYNEQFF TGTGCCAGCAGACGGACAGGGAGCTCCTACAATGAGCAGTTCTTC
TRBD1 NA TRBJ1-6 TRBV6-1 CASREPTGGVSYNSPLHF TGTGCCAGCAGGGAACCAACAGGGGGCGTCTCCTATAATTCACCCCTCCACTTT
TRBD1 NA TRBJ2-7 TRBV7-8 CASSLSEQGVGEQYF TGTGCCAGCAGCTTAAGCGAACAGGGGGTGGGCGAGCAGTACTTC
TRBD2 NA TRBJ2-1 TRBV6-1 CASRVAGYNEQFF TGTGCCAGCCGAGTAGCGGGGTACAATGAGCAGTTCTTC
TRBD2 NA TRBJ2-1 TRBV5-1 CASSLPGLAGVEQFF TGCGCCAGCAGCTTGCCGGGACTAGCGGGAGTTGAGCAGTTCTTC
TRBD2 NA TRBJ2-3 TRBV7-2 CASNPAGGVGDTQYF TGTGCCAGCAACCCGGCGGGGGGGGTTGGAGATACGCAGTATTTT
NA NA TRBJ1-6 TRBV6-1 CASRLEGDSPLHF TGTGCCAGCAGATTGGAGGGCGATTCACCCCTCCACTTT
TRBD1 NA TRBJ2-7 TRBV5-1 CASSVTGDPIYEQYF TGCGCCAGCAGCGTGACAGGGGACCCTATCTACGAGCAGTACTTC
TRBD1 NA TRBJ2-1 TRBV5-6 CASSSDRGNEQFF TGTGCCAGCAGCAGTGACAGGGGAAATGAGCAGTTCTTC
TRBD2 NA TRBJ2-7 TRBV27 CASSFETSGRGEQYF TGTGCCAGCAGTTTCGAGACTAGCGGGAGGGGCGAGCAGTACTTC
NA NA TRBJ2-3 TRBV7-3 CASSLGGASSTDTQYF TGTGCCAGCAGCTTAGGGGGCGCTTCTAGCACAGATACGCAGTATTTT
TRBD1 NA TRBJ2-3 TRBV7-9 CASSWRQGTDTQYF TGTGCCAGCAGCTGGCGACAGGGTACAGATACGCAGTATTTT
TRBD1 NA TRBJ1-2 TRBV5-1 CASSPGPAGGRYGYTF TGCGCCAGCAGCCCTGGTCCCGCAGGGGGCAGGTATGGCTACACCTTC
NA NA TRBJ1-6 TRBV25-1 CASSAGTSNSPLHF TGTGCCAGCAGTGCCGGGACATCCAATTCACCCCTCCACTTT
NA NA TRBJ2-3 TRBV29-1 CSSKGGFTDTQYF TGCAGCTCCAAAGGGGGTTTCACAGATACGCAGTATTTT
NA NA TRBJ1-1 TRBV5-1 CASSLTGDSEAFF TGCGCCAGCAGCTTGACCGGAGACAGTGAAGCTTTCTTT
TRBD2 NA TRBJ2-2 TRBV28 CASSLWTSGRANTGELFF TGTGCCAGCAGTTTATGGACTAGCGGGAGGGCTAACACCGGGGAGCTGTTTTTT
NA NA TRBJ2-7 TRBV9 CASSVGPASHEQYF TGTGCCAGCAGCGTAGGGCCCGCCAGTCACGAGCAGTACTTC
NA NA TRBJ2-2 TRBV27 CASNSLGAGRTGELFF TGTGCCAGCAACAGCCTGGGGGCAGGGCGGACCGGGGAGCTGTTTTTT
TRBD2 NA TRBJ2-1 TRBV5-1 CASSLIGGGLARNEQFF TGCGCCAGCAGCTTGATCGGTGGTGGACTAGCTCGAAATGAGCAGTTCTTC
TRBD2 NA TRBJ2-1 TRBV7-9 CASSSSGSGNEQFF TGTGCCAGCAGTTCAAGCGGGAGTGGAAATGAGCAGTTCTTC
NA NA TRBJ2-1 TRBV27 CASSLSEGAYNEQFF TGTGCCAGCAGTTTATCGGAGGGAGCCTACAATGAGCAGTTCTTC
TRBD1 NA TRBJ1-4 TRBV28 CASSPHRGRRATNEKLFF TGTGCCAGCAGTCCCCACAGGGGGCGCCGAGCGACTAATGAAAAACTGTTTTTT
NA NA TRBJ2-1 TRBV14 CASSQDAPSSYNEQFF TGTGCCAGCAGCCAAGATGCCCCGAGCTCCTACAATGAGCAGTTCTTC
NA few TRBJ2-5 TRBV7-8 CASSLGRTETQYF TGTGCCAGCAGCTTGGGGAGGACAGAGACCCAGTACTTC
TRBD2 NA TRBJ2-7 TRBV19 CASSVGLAGYEQYF TGTGCCAGTAGTGTTGGACTAGCGGGCTACGAGCAGTACTTC
NA NA TRBJ1-2 TRBV14 CASSREVGGYTF TGTGCCAGCAGCCGGGAGGTGGGTGGCTACACCTTC
TRBD1 NA TRBJ2-1 TRBV5-6 CASSSPRRRGLTYNEQFF TGTGCCAGCAGCTCCCCTAGGCGCAGGGGGCTCACCTACAATGAGCAGTTCTTC
TRBD1 once TRBJ1-5 TRBV27 CASSFRQGHQPQHF TGTGCCAGCAGTTTTCGACAGGGCCACCAGCCCCAGCATTTT
NA NA TRBJ2-7 TRBV6-6 CASSDQRSQQQYF TGTGCCAGCAGTGACCAGCGGTCCCAGCAGCAGTACTTC
TRBD2 medium-sized TRBJ2-7 TRBV6-5 CASSIVAGGPYEQYF TGTGCCAGCAGCATAGTAGCGGGAGGCCCCTACGAGCAGTACTTC
NA NA TRBJ1-2 TRBV27 CASSFEQGKGYTF TGTGCCAGCAGCTTCGAGCAGGGTAAGGGCTACACCTTC
NA NA TRBJ1-5 TRBV2 CASSVAGMGNQPQHF TGTGCCAGCAGTGTGGCAGGAATGGGCAATCAGCCCCAGCATTTT
TRBD1 few TRBJ2-1 TRBV30 CAWSKEGQGTYNEQFF TGTGCCTGGAGTAAAGAGGGACAGGGCACCTACAATGAGCAGTTCTTC
TRBD1 NA TRBJ2-7 TRBV18 CASSPPGTGAPYEQYF TGTGCCAGCTCACCCCCCGGGACAGGGGCGCCCTACGAGCAGTACTTC
NA NA TRBJ1-1 TRBV18 CASSPRTQGSITEAFF TGTGCCAGCTCACCGAGGACCCAGGGGAGCATCACTGAAGCTTTCTTT
NA NA TRBJ2-1 TRBV5-6 CASSLVERVEQFF TGTGCCAGCAGCTTGGTCGAGCGGGTTGAGCAGTTCTTC
TRBD2 NA TRBJ2-3 TRBV28 CASKDSGLAGTQYF TGTGCCAGCAAAGACTCGGGACTAGCTGGTACGCAGTATTTT